This T cell receptor (beta chain) came from a study of blood T cell repertoires in COVID-19 (dated by TCRdb to about 2020). About the investigation overall: The collaborator samples originated in the United States, Italy and Spain and spanned the acute and convalescent phases of COVID-19. The sample metadata nearly always contained a de-identified subject ID, COVID-19 status, age in years and sex. Where available, HLA class I and class II types were obtained from metadata supplied by the sample provider rather than from assay-based typing. Deeply sampled blood TCRbeta repertoires from subjects exposed to, actively infected with, or recovered from COVID-19 were included in the dataset. The samples were drawn from the first 160 participants of the ongoing ImmuneRACE study and from 1,254 subjects provided by 6 global collaborators. The material from the prospective study consisted of cDNA or gDNA derived from T cells, B-cell-depleted T cells, or PBMCs. The repertoires were released in a freely available public database meant as a resource for research on the immune response to SARS-CoV-2. What the authors observed across the whole study: The quantity of clinical and demographic metadata differed by source and by participant and was supplied without curation.

Concerning this clone: This clone's antigen is unknown. The sample holds no much larger clone one base away, and base qualities are not on file.

The junction shows trimming of 1 base on V and 3 bases on J, and the gene matches do not reach 7 bases of it. According to the germline V gene, CDR1 reads LGHNA and CDR2 reads YNFKEQ. From its cysteine to its phenylalanine, the CDR3 spans 17 amino acids. Only the CDR3 region is kept as DNA, spanning 51 bases read in frame from base 1. Whole blood was collected in K2EDTA tubes by collaborating institutions according to the institutions' own protocols. For TCRbeta analysis, collaborators shipped samples as frozen whole blood, isolated PBMCs, or DNA extracted from either of those sample types. The immunoSEQ Assay, a bias-controlled multiplex PCR, was used to amplify TCRbeta CDR3 regions from genomic DNA. As for the original processing: The number of nucleated cells in each sample was estimated by amplification of reference gene primers within the assay. To quantify the absolute abundance of each unique TCRbeta CDR3 rearrangement, sequence reads were collapsed and filtered. For each sample, productive Simpson clonality was calculated by taking the square root of Simpson's diversity index across productive rearrangements. TCRdb took over this immuneACCESS table, retaining in-frame rearrangements with V and J assigned. Such tables are incomplete; in checked studies, under half of the missing clones stem from an unresolved V gene, and the remainder is unexplained. From that table come the V and J calls and clone size; the DNA was used to work out D and trimming. Here the sample has over 70,000 clones; around 87% occur a single time. The ten largest clones capture approximately 4.3% of the sample.

Here the chain combines TRBV4-2 and TRBJ2-1, with 9 junctional bases fitting TRBD2. The clonotype was recovered from a woman older than 75 with active or convalescent COVID-19. Material: peripheral blood. This receptor carries the CDR3 CASSQGSPTSGYNEQFF. The DNA is as follows: TGTGCCAGCAGCCAAGGTTCGCCGACTAGCGGCTACAATGAGCAGTTCTTC.